This T cell receptor beta chain appears in the sequencing data of a study of identical twins. TCRdb re-analysed the 5' RACE reads in MiXCR, keeping a single row per CDR3 protein. The data contain about 570,000 distinct CDR3 sequences, 9.5% to 10% of them singletons. This clonotype occurred many times. CDR1 and CDR2 (germline): SGHRS, YFSETQ. CDR3 size: 11 residues. The germline V and J ends were trimmed by 6 bases and 3 bases, with 7 bases remaining between them. This sample was also put to use in a study of yellow fever vaccine responses in identical twins.

The V and J genes are TRBV5-1 and TRBJ2-7; no firm D call. The source of this sequence is a woman younger than 30 in good health. The source material was PBMCs. The CDR3 protein is CASISCYEQYF. CDR3 DNA: TGCGCCAGCATATCATGCTACGAGCAGTACTTC.